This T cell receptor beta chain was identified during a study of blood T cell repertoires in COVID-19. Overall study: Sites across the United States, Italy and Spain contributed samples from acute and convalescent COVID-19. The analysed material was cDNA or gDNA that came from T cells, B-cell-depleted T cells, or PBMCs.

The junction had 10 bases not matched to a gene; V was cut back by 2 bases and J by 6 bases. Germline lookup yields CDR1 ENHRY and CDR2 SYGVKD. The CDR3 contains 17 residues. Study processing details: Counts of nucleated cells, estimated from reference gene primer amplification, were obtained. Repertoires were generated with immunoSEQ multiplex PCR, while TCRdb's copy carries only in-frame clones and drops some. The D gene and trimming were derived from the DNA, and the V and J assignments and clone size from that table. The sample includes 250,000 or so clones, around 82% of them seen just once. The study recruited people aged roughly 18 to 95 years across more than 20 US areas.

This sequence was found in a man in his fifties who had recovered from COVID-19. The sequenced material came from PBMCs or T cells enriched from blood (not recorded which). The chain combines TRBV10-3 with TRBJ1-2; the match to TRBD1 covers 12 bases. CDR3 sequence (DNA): TGTGCCATCAGTGAGGGGACAGGGGGCGTAATGGTGGATGGCTACACCTTC. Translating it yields CAISEGTGGVMVDGYTF.